These T cell receptor beta chains were read from a single sample in a study of response to subunit inactivated influenza vaccine. From the RT-PCR reads, TCRdb called clonotypes with MiXCR, one entry per CDR3 protein. Of approximately 730,000 distinct CDR3 sequences in the sample, over 11% are singletons; the top ten hold approximately 6.5%. The source material was PBMCs from blood, sampled 14 to 15 days before vaccination. These receptors originate from a man in his fifties who received an inactivated influenza vaccine. Each CDR3 is given with its conserved first and last residue. A D gene is named only where the DNA matches it firmly. Part of the rows lack a size; the others show once, few, many or a class for expanded clones.

v_gene	j_gene	abundance	d_gene	CDR3nt	CDR3aa
TRBV15	TRBJ2-3	few	TRBD1	TGTGCCACCAGCCGGGACAGGGGGTGGGATACGCAGTATTTT	CATSRDRGWDTQYF
TRBV13	TRBJ2-2	-	-	TGTGCCAGCAGCACCCGAGGTGGCACCGGGGAGCTGTTTTTT	CASSTRGGTGELFF
TRBV28	TRBJ2-7	few	-	TGTGCCAGCAGCCACAGGGCCGAGCAGTACTTC	CASSHRAEQYF
TRBV7-9	TRBJ2-3	many	TRBD2	TGTGCCAGCAGTGCTAATAGCGGGGCCCGGGGCACAGATACGCAGTATTTT	CASSANSGARGTDTQYF
TRBV20-1	TRBJ1-5	-	-	TGCAGTGCTATAGAACATAGCAATCAGCCCCAGCATTTT	CSAIEHSNQPQHF
TRBV12-3/TRBV12-4	TRBJ2-5	few	TRBD2	TGTGCCAGCAGTTTATATAGCGGGGGAATCCAAGAGACCCAGTACTTC	CASSLYSGGIQETQYF
TRBV6-4	TRBJ2-6	-	-	TGTGCCAGCAGTGAGGCTCCCGGGGCCAACGTCCTGACTTTC	CASSEAPGANVLTF
TRBV11-2	TRBJ2-7	-	-	TGTGCCAGCAGAGTAGGGACGGCAAGCTCCTACGAGCAGTACTTC	CASRVGTASSYEQYF
TRBV5-1	TRBJ2-1	many	TRBD2	TGCGCCAGCAGCTTTGACTCGACCGGGACTAGCGGGAGGGCGATGTTCTTC	CASSFDSTGTSGRAMFF
TRBV12-3/TRBV12-4	TRBJ2-2	few	-	TGTGCCAGCAGTACAAGACAGTCCCATGCCGCGAACACCGGGGAGCTGTTTTTT	CASSTRQSHAANTGELFF
TRBV12-3/TRBV12-4	TRBJ2-7	many	-	TGTGCCAGCAGTTTTAGTCGGATCTACGAGCAGTACTTC	CASSFSRIYEQYF
TRBV16	TRBJ1-2	few	-	TGTGCCAGCAGCCCGGACGGAAATAACTATGGCTACACCTTC	CASSPDGNNYGYTF
TRBV4-1	TRBJ1-5	-	-	TGCGCCAGCAGCCAAGATTACAGGGAGGCCCTTACCAATCAGCCCCAGCATTTT	CASSQDYREALTNQPQHF
TRBV10-3	TRBJ2-2	few	-	TGTGCCACCGGGAGCGGTATGGCCGGGGAGCTGTTTTTT	CATGSGMAGELFF
TRBV29-1	TRBJ2-7	few	-	TGCAGCGTTGAAATGGCAGGGAAACACTACGAGCAGTACTTC	CSVEMAGKHYEQYF
TRBV7-6	TRBJ2-5	few	-	TGTGCCAGCAGCTTAACCTCTAGTTACCAAGAGACCCAGTACTTC	CASSLTSSYQETQYF
TRBV2	TRBJ1-6	many	-	TGTGCCAGCAGTGAAGGGACATCTCGGGTCTCACCCCTCCACTTT	CASSEGTSRVSPLHF
TRBV7-2	TRBJ1-2	-	-	TGTGCCAGCAGCTTATGGGTGGCGGTCAAAGAGGGCTACACCTTC	CASSLWVAVKEGYTF
TRBV18	TRBJ2-2	-	-	TGTGCCAGCTCACCAGCGTTTGCCGCTAACACCGGGGAGCTGTTTTTT	CASSPAFAANTGELFF
TRBV4-2	TRBJ2-3	many	-	TGTGCCAGCAGCCAATCTGGCGACGATACGCAGTATTTT	CASSQSGDDTQYF
TRBV18	TRBJ1-1	-	-	TGTGCCAGCTCACCCATGAACACTGAAGCTTTCTTT	CASSPMNTEAFF
TRBV6-1	TRBJ2-2	-	TRBD1	TGTGCCACCCGGACAGGGGGGAACACCGGGGAGCTGTTTTTT	CATRTGGNTGELFF
TRBV9	TRBJ2-3	few	TRBD2	TGTGCCAGCAGCGGTAGCGGGAGACTGCCAGATACGCAGTATTTT	CASSGSGRLPDTQYF
TRBV18	TRBJ2-1	-	-	TGTGCCAGCTCAGGAAAGGCCCCATCCGAGCAGTTCTTC	CASSGKAPSEQFF
TRBV6-2/TRBV6-3	TRBJ2-2	few	TRBD2	TGTGCCAGCAGTAACCCCGGGACTAGCGGGATTTTTAACACCGGGGAGCTGTTTTTT	CASSNPGTSGIFNTGELFF
TRBV20-1	TRBJ2-1	few	TRBD2	TGCAGTGCTAGTAGGCGGGAGGGGTACAATGAGCAGTTCTTC	CSASRREGYNEQFF
TRBV10-3	TRBJ1-2	-	TRBD1	TGTGCCATCAGTGGATCCGGGACAGGGCTGAGCTACACCTTC	CAISGSGTGLSYTF
TRBV29-1	TRBJ1-5	many	TRBD1	TGCAGCGTTGGACAGGGTGGTGATCAGCCCCAGCATTTT	CSVGQGGDQPQHF
TRBV6-5	TRBJ2-7	few	-	TGTGCCAGCCAACAATCTAGCGAGCAGTACTTC	CASQQSSEQYF
TRBV4-2	TRBJ1-4	-	-	TGTGCCAGCAGCCAAGGAGATACTAATGAAAAACTGTTTTTT	CASSQGDTNEKLFF
TRBV5-6	TRBJ2-6	few	-	TGTGCCAGCAGCCCGACGGCCTCCCGCTCTGGGGCCAACGTCCTGACTTTC	CASSPTASRSGANVLTF
TRBV9	TRBJ1-1	many	-	TGTGCCAGCAGCGTAGACAGGGAGAACACTGAAGCTTTCTTT	CASSVDRENTEAFF
TRBV5-6	TRBJ2-5	few	TRBD2	TGTGCCAGCAGCCCCACACTAGCGGGAGTACAAGAGACCCAGTACTTC	CASSPTLAGVQETQYF
TRBV5-1	TRBJ2-5	few	-	TGCGCCAGCAGCTCCGATCCGGGACCCCAGGAGACCCAGTACTTC	CASSSDPGPQETQYF
TRBV12-3/TRBV12-4	TRBJ1-3	-	-	TGTGCCAGCGACTCTCCCATCTCTGGAAACACCATATATTTT	CASDSPISGNTIYF
TRBV12-3/TRBV12-4	TRBJ2-2	-	TRBD2	TGTGCCAGCAGTTTCCTACAAGCGGGACCCACCGGGGAGCTGTTTTTT	CASSFLQAGPTGELFF
TRBV4-3	TRBJ2-3	-	-	TGCGCCAGCAGCCAAGATGGAGGGACCACAGATACGCAGTATTTT	CASSQDGGTTDTQYF
TRBV7-2	TRBJ2-5	few	-	TGTGCCAGCAGCCAGATTGGGGAGACCCAGTACTTC	CASSQIGETQYF
TRBV5-1	TRBJ2-7	few	TRBD2	TGCGCCAGCACCCCTATAGCGGGGGCGATCTACGAGCAGTACTTC	CASTPIAGAIYEQYF
TRBV28	TRBJ1-5	-	TRBD1	TGTGCCAGCAGCCCAGGGGGAACAGGGTTTCAGCCCCAGCATTTT	CASSPGGTGFQPQHF
TRBV11-1	TRBJ2-7	few	TRBD1	TGTGCCAGCAGCTCCACGACAGGGGGCAACGAGCAGTACTTC	CASSSTTGGNEQYF
TRBV14	TRBJ1-4	-	-	TGTGCCAGCAGCCAACGACGATCAGCAACTAATGAAAAACTGTTTTTT	CASSQRRSATNEKLFF